Each of the 2 T cell receptor beta chains below was sequenced from the same sample in a study of T cell responses to AZD1222 COVID-19 vaccine. Sequencing used immunoSEQ multiplex PCR; TCRdb keeps in-frame clones, though not all of them. The profile shows approximately 100,000 clones, less than 95% of them singletons. The sequencing here drew on peripheral blood, taken on day 0 of AZD1222 vaccination. Receptors were obtained from an adult in good health.

This chain's CDR3 is CASSLVDQPQHF. The CDR3 nucleotides are TGTGCCAGCAGTTTAGTGGATCAGCCCCAGCATTTT. This chain connects TRBV12-3 or TRBV12-4 to TRBJ1-5; D is ambiguous. The CDR3 covers 12 residues. Trimming removed 1 base at V and 5 bases at J, with 3 bases between.

This sequence joins TRBV9 and TRBJ1-1; D not certain. Germline CDR1 and CDR2: SGDLS and YYNGEE. This CDR3 spans 13 amino acids. Deletions cut 10 bases from V and 11 bases from J, with 24 bases between. In DNA, the CDR3 is TGTGCCTCCGGGTCACAAGCATCGGATTGGGCTTTCTTT. It yields the protein CASGSQASDWAFF.